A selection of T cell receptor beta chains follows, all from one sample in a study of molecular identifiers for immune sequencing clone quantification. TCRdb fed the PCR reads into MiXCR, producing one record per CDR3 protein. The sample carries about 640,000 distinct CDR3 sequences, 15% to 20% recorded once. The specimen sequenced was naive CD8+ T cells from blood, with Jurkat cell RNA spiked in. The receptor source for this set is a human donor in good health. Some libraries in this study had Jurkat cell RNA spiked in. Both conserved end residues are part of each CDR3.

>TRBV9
CASSVVSGQNQPQHF
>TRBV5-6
CASSLGEGDVREKLFF
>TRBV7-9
CASSFALAGRNEQYF
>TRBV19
CASGYGAAYEQYF
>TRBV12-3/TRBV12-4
CASRPTHYMNTEAFF
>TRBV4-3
CASSTSGSYEQYF
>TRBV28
CATSPVLSDYEQYF
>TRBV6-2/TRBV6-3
CASRQGAGGGSIYNEQFF
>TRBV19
CASSGFQAETQYF
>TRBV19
CASGMGFSGEQYF
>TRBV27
CASSQTGTGEISNQPQHF
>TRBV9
CASSVGDGGSGNTIYF
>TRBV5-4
CASSLPGGVQETQYF
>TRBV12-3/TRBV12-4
CASSGIEGSGGAFTTDTQYF
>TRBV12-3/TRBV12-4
CASSLQGLAGFYNEQFF
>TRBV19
CASTEYSNQPQHF
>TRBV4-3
CASSQRPPETDTGELFF
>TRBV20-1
CSANPLGPQYF
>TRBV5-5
CASSLMTAGEQYF
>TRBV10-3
CAISQGTSGKETRYF
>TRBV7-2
CASSTETEGPINEKLFF
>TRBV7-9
CASSWTPQYEQYF
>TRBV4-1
CASSQDPQSEAFF
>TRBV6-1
CAVSDSISYEQYF
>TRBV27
CAIKPSGSTEAFF
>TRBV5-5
CASSLEIWGTEAFF
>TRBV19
CASSIQTSGRGTQYF
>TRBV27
CASRDSGTVSNQPQHF
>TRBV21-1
CASSLPRDRCTDTQYF
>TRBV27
CASSAWTATGGLPQHF
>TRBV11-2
CASSLDKSTYEQYF
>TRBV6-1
CASSESVAGGLEQYF
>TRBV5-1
CASSPWGSGGPGTPYNEQFF
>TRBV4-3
CASSQIPPTSAGAFF
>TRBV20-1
CSASTKRDSRSRTDTQYF
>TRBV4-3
CASSQVIASENTGELFF
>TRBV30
CAWSGGGGAFDTQYF
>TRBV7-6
CASSYRAEANHGYTF
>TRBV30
CAWSFGTVTIYF
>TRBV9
CASSPRTGGGNYGYTF
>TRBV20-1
CSASGFARGSLDEKLFF
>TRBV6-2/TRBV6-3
CASSYRDTEGPYEQYF
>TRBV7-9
CASSHIERGSGYEQYF
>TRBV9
CASSVGTNVLTF
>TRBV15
CATRLPPSETQYF
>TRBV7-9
CASGEGEDQHQHF
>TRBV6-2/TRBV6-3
CASSYSQTGMETQYF
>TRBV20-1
CSAESGQTAKNIQYF
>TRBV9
CASSPPGLAGYTGELFF
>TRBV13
CASSLNGALQYF
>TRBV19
CASSIVTGSYEQYF
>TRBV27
CASSLNPASAYEQYF
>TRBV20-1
CSARDESGRGGGEQYF
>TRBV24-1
CATQKGGNTEAFF